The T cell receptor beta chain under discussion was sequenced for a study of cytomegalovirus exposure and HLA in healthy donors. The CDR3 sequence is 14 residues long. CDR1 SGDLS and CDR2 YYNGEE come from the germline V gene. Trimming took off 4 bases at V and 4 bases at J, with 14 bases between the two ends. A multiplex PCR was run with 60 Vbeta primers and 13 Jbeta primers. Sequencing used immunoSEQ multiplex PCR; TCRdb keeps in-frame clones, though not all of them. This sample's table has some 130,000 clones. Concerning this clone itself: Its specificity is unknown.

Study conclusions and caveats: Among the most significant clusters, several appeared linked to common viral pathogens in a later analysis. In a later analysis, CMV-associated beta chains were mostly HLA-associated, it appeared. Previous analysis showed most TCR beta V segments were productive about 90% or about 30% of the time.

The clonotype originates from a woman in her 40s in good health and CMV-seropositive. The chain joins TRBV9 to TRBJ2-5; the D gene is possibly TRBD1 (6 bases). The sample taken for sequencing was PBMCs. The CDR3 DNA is TGTGCCAGCAGCCAGGGGACGGTTAGAGAGACCCAGTACTTC. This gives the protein CASSQGTVRETQYF.